The entry that follows covers one T cell receptor beta chain sequence. Its specificity is unknown. The data originate from a study of T cells in Graves' hyperthyroidism and ophthalmopathy. Researchers amplified the TCR beta CDR3 regions from RNA transcripts. Using the HTBI primer set, a first-round RT-PCR was run on the TCR CDR3. Via MiXCR, TCRdb re-called the multiplex PCR reads, giving one row per CDR3 protein. The table lists about 640,000 distinct CDR3 sequences, about a fifth of them singletons, with under 35% in the top ten. Points from the study as a whole: Separation of ophthalmopathy from stable hyperthyroidism was achieved by a 13 V-J model. Blood held most thyroid clonotypes expanded above 0.001 frequency.

V shed 2 bases and J shed 5 bases, with 14 bases lying between them. This CDR3 comprises 15 residues. Germline V gene lookup returns CDR1 SGHNT and CDR2 YYREEE (reference sequence). The sequencing sample was made of blood. The source is a man aged 25-40 years with Graves' ophthalmopathy. The V and J genes are TRBV5-4 and TRBJ2-1; D not certain. The CDR3 nucleotides are TGTGCCAGCAGCTTAAGCCTAGAACGAAACAATGAGCAGTTCTTC. As protein: CASSLSLERNNEQFF.